Shown below are 28 T cell receptor beta chains from a single sample sequenced in a study of molecular identifiers for immune sequencing clone quantification (dated 2018 in TCRdb). The library relied on PCR. Sequencing used an Illumina HiSeq 4000. TCRdb ran its own pipeline on the public reads, namely fastp trimming at Q25 and MiXCR clone calling, and kept in-frame beta chains. Each record represents a unique CDR3 protein, reported with the most common genes and DNA among its rows. The sample data list some 65,000 distinct CDR3 sequences, and approximately 17% of these were observed just once. The ten largest account for under 2% of the sample. The sequenced sample was naive CD8+ T cells from blood, with Jurkat cell RNA spiked in. Taken with the paper, the label for cell subset or site translates to: FACS-sorted CD8+CD4-CCR7+CD45RA+ naive T cells. These receptor sequences come from a human donor in good health. Some libraries in this study had Jurkat cell RNA spiked in.

V and J are TRBV28 and TRBJ2-7, with 9 bases aligning to TRBD2. Germline V lookup: CDR1 MDHEN, CDR2 SYDVKM. Unmatched junction bases numbered 5, after V lost 3 bases and J lost 2 bases. The CDR3 contains 15 residues. The CDR3 nucleotides are TGTGCCAGCAGTTTCCTAGCGGGAACAGCCTACGAGCAGTACTTC. It translates to CASSFLAGTAYEQYF.

This clonotype has a count of ten or more. This chain connects TRBV7-8 to TRBJ2-1; perhaps TRBD2 as D (6 bases). Germline CDR1 SGHVS, CDR2 FQNEAQ. Trimming took off 7 bases at V and 6 bases at J, with 10 bases between the two ends. This CDR3 spans 12 amino acids. Here the CDR3 DNA reads TGTGCCAGCACCGGGAGCTCCAATGAGCAGTTCTTC. This translates into CASTGSSNEQFF. The full variable domain, completed using reference TRBV7-8 and TRBJ2-1, is GAGVSQSPRYKVAKRGQDVALRCDPISGHVSLFWYQQALGQGPEFLTYFQNEAQLDKSGLPSDRFFAERPEGSVSTLKIQRTQQEDSAVYLCASTGSSNEQFFGPGTRLTVL.

This clonotype was counted many times. This rearrangement joins TRBV27 to TRBJ1-1; 7 bases are a match to TRBD1. The CDR3 extends over 13 amino acids. Germline loops: CDR1 MNHEY, CDR2 SMNVEV (reference sequence). After removal of 3 bases from V and 7 bases from J, the junction contained 5 bases not matched to a gene. As DNA, the CDR3 is TGTGCCAGCAGTTTTTCGGGACAGCGTGAAGCTTTCTTT. It yields the protein CASSFSGQREAFF.

This clonotype was counted a few times. V gene TRBV12-3 or TRBV12-4 combines with J gene TRBJ1-2; 7 nucleotides agree with TRBD1. This CDR3 region has 17 residues. Trimming took 2 bases from V and 3 from J; bases not matched to a gene: 12. This CDR3 is CASSLLPDRLADYGYTF. CDR3 nucleotide sequence: TGTGCCAGCAGTTTACTCCCGGACAGGCTGGCGGACTATGGCTACACCTTC.

Ten or more counts support this clonotype. DNA of the CDR3: TGCAGTGCTCCCCAGGGACTAGGGGATCAAGAGACCCAGTACTTC. Encoded protein: CSAPQGLGDQETQYF. The chain uses TRBV20-1 and TRBJ2-5, with 8 positions matching TRBD2. The CDR3 spans 15 residues. The germline V gene has CDR1 DFQATT and CDR2 SNEGSKA (reference sequence). J lost 2 bases, V lost 5 bases, and 10 bases had no gene match.

This clonotype was counted at least ten times. The chain has TRBV9 and TRBJ1-1; D is possibly TRBD1 (6 bases). The V and J ends lost 3 bases and 3 bases respectively, with 24 bases between them. Germline lookup yields CDR1 SGDLS and CDR2 YYNGEE. CDR3 length: 18 amino acids. The CDR3 sequence is CASSEGHATIPRDTEAFF. For the CDR3, the DNA is TGTGCCAGCAGCGAGGGACACGCAACCATACCACGAGACACTGAAGCTTTCTTT.

A word on this clonotype: A much larger clone differs from this one at a single base, so this may be a read error. The chain couples TRBV19 to TRBJ2-2, with D unclear. The V and J ends lost 11 bases and 2 bases respectively, with 15 bases between them. The length of the CDR3 is 14 residues. Looked up from germline, CDR1 is LNHDA and CDR2 is SQIVND (reference sequence). The chain's CDR3 is CAGTPDINTGELFF. The CDR3 nucleotides are TGTGCCGGTACGCCGGATATAAACACCGGGGAGCTGTTTTTT. Combining the CDR3 with reference TRBV19 and TRBJ2-2 gives the whole variable domain DGGITQSPKYLFRKEGQNVTLSCEQNLNHDAMYWYRQDPGQGLRLIYYSQIVNDFQKGDIAEGYSVSREKKESFPLTVTSAQKNPTAFYLCAGTPDINTGELFFGEGSRLTVL.

In the case of this clonotype: Since a much larger clone is just one base distant, this may be a read error. The V call is TRBV14, the J call TRBJ1-4; 8 nucleotides line up with TRBD1. Trimming took 2 bases from V and 10 from J; bases not matched to a gene: 9. From germline, CDR1 is SGHDN and CDR2 FVKESK. The length of the CDR3 is 15 residues. The CDR3 here is CASSQSRGRGGKLFF. The CDR3 DNA follows: TGTGCCAGCAGCCAATCCAGGGGGCGCGGTGGAAAACTGTTTTTT.

This clonotype showed up many times. The chain combines TRBV2 with TRBJ2-1; tentatively, D is TRBD1 (7 bases). The CDR3 runs 15 residues. With 6 bases removed from V and 4 bases from J, the gap between germline ends came to 16 bases. Germline V gives CDR1 SNHLY, CDR2 FYNNEI. The CDR3 sequence is CASRETGAGYNEQFF. As DNA, the CDR3 is TGTGCCAGCAGAGAAACAGGGGCGGGGTACAATGAGCAGTTCTTC.

This clonotype was counted only a few times. The gene calls are TRBV6-6 and TRBJ2-7; the match to TRBD1 covers 7 bases. Unmatched junction bases numbered 5, after V lost 0 bases and J lost 0 bases. Germline CDR1 and CDR2: MNHNY and SVGAGI (reference sequence). The CDR3 consists of 16 residues. CDR3 nucleotides: TGTGCCAGCAGTTACTCGATGACAGGGTCCTCCTACGAGCAGTACTTC. This encodes CASSYSMTGSSYEQYF.

On this clonotype itself: A much larger clone lies a single base off, so this may be a read error. This chain joins TRBV19 and TRBJ2-3, with D unclear. The V end was cut by 1 base, the J end by 5 bases, with 13 bases between. From germline, CDR1 is LNHDA and CDR2 SQIVND (reference sequence). The CDR3 totals 15 residues. CDR3 protein: CASSIGSSPIDTQYF. In nucleotides, the CDR3 is TGTGCCAGTAGTATAGGCAGCTCCCCCATAGATACGCAGTATTTT.

Turning to this clonotype: This may stem from a read error, because a much larger clone lies one nucleotide away. The V gene is TRBV29-1, the J gene TRBJ2-4; TRBD2 matches at 16 bases. The CDR3 contains 16 residues. Germline V gene lookup returns CDR1 SQVTM and CDR2 ANQGSEA. V shed 5 bases and J 6 bases; nucleotides not matched to a gene: 7. In DNA, the CDR3 is TGCAGCGTTACCGGGACTAGCGGGGGGGCCGTAAACATTCAGTACTTC. Amino acid sequence: CSVTGTSGGAVNIQYF.

This clonotype has ten or more counts. CDR3 bases: TGTGCCAGTACGCCGGATATAAACACCGGGGAGCTGTTTTTT. Protein product: CASTPDINTGELFF. The J gene is TRBJ2-2, the V gene TRBV19, with D unclear. V was trimmed by 7 bases and J by 2 bases, leaving 11 bases between them. CDR1 and CDR2 (germline): LNHDA, SQIVND (reference sequence). This CDR3 contains 14 residues. Full variable domain (missing parts from reference TRBV19 and TRBJ2-2): DGGITQSPKYLFRKEGQNVTLSCEQNLNHDAMYWYRQDPGQGLRLIYYSQIVNDFQKGDIAEGYSVSREKKESFPLTVTSAQKNPTAFYLCASTPDINTGELFFGEGSRLTVL.

This clonotype was recorded many times. J is TRBJ2-3 and V is TRBV7-2; TRBD1 matches 7 bases. There are 15 residues in the CDR3. Looked up from germline, CDR1 is SGHTA and CDR2 is FQGNSA. The V segment lost 6 bases and the J segment 2 bases; nucleotides outside the gene matches: 8. This CDR3 reads CASSTPGTDTDTQYF. The CDR3 region has the DNA TGTGCCAGCAGTACCCCCGGGACAGACACAGATACGCAGTATTTT.

This clonotype came up many times. This chain uses TRBV12-3 or TRBV12-4 with TRBJ2-3, with 10 bases that match TRBD2. V trimming: 2 bases; J trimming: 2 bases; junction bases outside the gene matches: 10. The CDR3 is 18 amino acids. Here the CDR3 reads CASSLSSLGLAYTDTQYF. CDR3 sequence (DNA): TGTGCCAGCAGTTTATCCTCGTTGGGACTAGCGTACACAGATACGCAGTATTTT.

This clonotype was recorded many times. The chain employs TRBV10-2 and TRBJ2-3, with TRBD2 matching 8 bases. CDR1 and CDR2 (germline): WSHSY, SAAADI. J lost 0 bases, V lost 4 bases, and 9 bases had no gene match. The CDR3 consists of 17 residues. Written as DNA, the CDR3 is TGCGCCAGCAGTGGTTTTCTAGCGGGCACTAGCACAGATACGCAGTATTTT. This codes for CASSGFLAGTSTDTQYF.

There are many counts of this clonotype. V is TRBV7-9 and J is TRBJ2-6; possible D gene TRBD1, 5 bases. Germline V gene data show CDR1 as SEHNR and CDR2 as FQNEAQ (reference sequence). The CDR3 consists of 16 residues. Trimming cost V 5 bases and J 2 bases, with 13 bases left between them. In nucleotides, the CDR3 is TGTGCCAGCAGCCCGCCCTTGGGGCCTGGGGCCAACGTCCTGACTTTC. Its protein product is CASSPPLGPGANVLTF.

This clonotype was counted at least ten times. The chain links TRBV28 to TRBJ1-5; 11 bases agree with TRBD1. Germline V gives CDR1 MDHEN, CDR2 SYDVKM. Germline trimming cut 4 bases from V and 2 bases from J; bases unmatched to any gene: 1. This CDR3 is built from 15 residues. The CDR3 sequence is CASSWDRGGNQPQHF. DNA of the CDR3: TGTGCCAGCAGTTGGGACAGGGGGGGCAATCAGCCCCAGCATTTT.

This clonotype has more than one count but fewer than ten. This sequence joins TRBV12-3 or TRBV12-4 and TRBJ2-2, with D tentatively TRBD1 or TRBD2 (5 bases each). The V and J ends lost 2 bases and 6 bases respectively, with 13 bases between them. CDR3 size: 15 residues. The CDR3 bases are TGTGCCAGCAGTTTAAATAGGGACGGGGCCGGGGAGCTGTTTTTT. It specifies CASSLNRDGAGELFF.

This clonotype was seen many times. V usage is TRBV9 and J usage is TRBJ2-2, with a weak D call TRBD2 (5 bases). Trimming stripped 0 bases from V and 7 bases from J, with 7 bases between. The germline CDR1 and CDR2 sequences are SGDLS and YYNGEE. CDR3 length: 13 residues. CDR3 DNA: TGTGCCAGCAGCGTAGCCGGGATCGGGGAGCTGTTTTTT. It encodes CASSVAGIGELFF.

This clonotype was seen at least ten times. This chain joins TRBV28 and TRBJ2-7; 7 bases are shared with TRBD1. V was pared by 8 bases and J by 0 bases, with 19 bases of the junction left unmatched. CDR1 and CDR2 (germline): MDHEN, SYDVKM. This CDR3 region has 18 residues. CDR3 in DNA: TGTGCCAGCGGCTCCCGGGACAGCCCGAACCTAAGCTCCTACGAGCAGTACTTC. Translation gives CASGSRDSPNLSSYEQYF.

Many counts were recorded for this clonotype. The genes are TRBV7-6 and TRBJ2-1; D is perhaps TRBD2 (5 bases). V was pared by 5 bases and J by 7 bases, with 24 bases between. The CDR3 has 17 amino acids. Germline CDR1 SGHVS, CDR2 FNYEAQ. CDR3: CASSHSVAGGIINEQFF. Written as DNA, the CDR3 is TGTGCCAGCAGCCACTCTGTGGCGGGCGGAATTATAAATGAGCAGTTCTTC. The whole variable domain, filled in from reference TRBV7-6 and TRBJ2-1, reads GAGVSQSPRYKVTKRGQDVALRCDPISGHVSLYWYRQALGQGPEFLTYFNYEAQQDKSGLPNDRFSAERPEGSISTLTIQRTEQRDSAMYRCASSHSVAGGIINEQFFGPGTRLTVL.

With respect to this clonotype: This may be a read error: a much more frequent sequence differs by one nucleotide. The rearrangement links TRBV5-6 to TRBJ1-4, with D unclear. CDR1 and CDR2 (germline): SGHDT, YYEEEE. The CDR3 length is 11 residues. CDR3 sequence: CASSLREKLVF. CDR3 in DNA: TGTGCCAGCAGCTTGAGGGAAAAACTGGTTTTT.

This clonotype has at least ten counts. This CDR3 is CASSPHSGTDVGYTF. CDR3 DNA: TGTGCCAGCAGCCCACACAGTGGGACGGACGTTGGCTACACCTTC. The chain couples TRBV7-3 to TRBJ1-2; tentatively, D is TRBD1 (5 bases). This CDR3 is 15 amino acids long. V lost 5 bases and J lost 7, with 20 bases in between. Germline assignment: CDR1 SGHTA and CDR2 FQGTGA.

As concerns this clonotype: The junction differs from germline at one of its ends, possibly a read error. The genes are TRBV5-3 and TRBJ1-1, with a tentative D call TRBD1 (6 bases). TRBV5-3 is an ORF; its function is uncertain. This CDR3 has 15 residues. The CDR3 loop is CASSPLGQGTREASF. CDR3 nucleotide sequence: TGTGCCAGCAGCCCTCTTGGGCAGGGGACAAGGGAAGCTTCCTTT.

The table lists this clonotype with many counts. DNA for the CDR3: TGTGCCAGCAGCTCCGGGACTAGCGCCTACGAGCAGTACTTC. This gives the protein CASSSGTSAYEQYF. This rearrangement joins TRBV11-2 to TRBJ2-7; 10 bases line up with TRBD2. The V and J ends lost 4 bases and 2 bases, in that order; junction bases with no gene match: 2. CDR3 length equals 14 residues. Germline CDR1 SGHAT, CDR2 FQNNGV.

This clonotype was detected ten times or more. The gene calls are TRBV11-2 and TRBJ2-7; TRBD2 matches 10 bases. This CDR3 has 14 residues. After removal of 2 bases from V and 2 bases from J, the junction contained 0 bases not matched to a gene. CDR1 and CDR2 from the germline V gene are SGHAT and FQNNGV. In DNA form, the CDR3 reads TGTGCCAGCAGCTTAAGCGGGGGGGCCTACGAGCAGTACTTC. This sequence encodes CASSLSGGAYEQYF.

The table lists this clonotype with many counts. The chain joins TRBV2 to TRBJ2-3; D is uncertain. Trimming stripped 0 bases from V and 6 bases from J, with 13 bases between. The CDR3 totals 15 residues. Germline CDR1 and CDR2: SNHLY and FYNNEI. The CDR3 region is CASSEARDSLDTQYF. CDR3 bases: TGTGCCAGCAGTGAAGCGCGCGACTCTTTGGATACGCAGTATTTT.